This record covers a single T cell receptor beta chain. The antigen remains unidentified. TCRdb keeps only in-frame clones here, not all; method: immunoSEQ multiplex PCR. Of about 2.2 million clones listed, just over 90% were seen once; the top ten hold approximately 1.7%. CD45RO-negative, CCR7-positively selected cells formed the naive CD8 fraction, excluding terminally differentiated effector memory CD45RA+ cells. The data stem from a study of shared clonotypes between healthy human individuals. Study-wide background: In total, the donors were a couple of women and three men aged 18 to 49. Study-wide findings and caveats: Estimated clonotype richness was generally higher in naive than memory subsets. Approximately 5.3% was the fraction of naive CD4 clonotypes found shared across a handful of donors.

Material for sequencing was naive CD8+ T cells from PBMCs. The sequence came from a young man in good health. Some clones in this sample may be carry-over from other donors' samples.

The DNA for the CDR3 is TGTGCCAGCAGCTTAGCCCGGACTCAAATGGAAACCCAGTACTTC. Its translation is CASSLARTQMETQYF. This sequence joins TRBV7-9 and TRBJ2-5, with D possibly being TRBD2 (5 bases). Germline V CDR1 and CDR2: SEHNR, FQNEAQ (reference sequence). Trimming shortened V by 0 bases and J by 8 bases, and 16 bases separated the two germline ends. The CDR3 has 15 amino acids.